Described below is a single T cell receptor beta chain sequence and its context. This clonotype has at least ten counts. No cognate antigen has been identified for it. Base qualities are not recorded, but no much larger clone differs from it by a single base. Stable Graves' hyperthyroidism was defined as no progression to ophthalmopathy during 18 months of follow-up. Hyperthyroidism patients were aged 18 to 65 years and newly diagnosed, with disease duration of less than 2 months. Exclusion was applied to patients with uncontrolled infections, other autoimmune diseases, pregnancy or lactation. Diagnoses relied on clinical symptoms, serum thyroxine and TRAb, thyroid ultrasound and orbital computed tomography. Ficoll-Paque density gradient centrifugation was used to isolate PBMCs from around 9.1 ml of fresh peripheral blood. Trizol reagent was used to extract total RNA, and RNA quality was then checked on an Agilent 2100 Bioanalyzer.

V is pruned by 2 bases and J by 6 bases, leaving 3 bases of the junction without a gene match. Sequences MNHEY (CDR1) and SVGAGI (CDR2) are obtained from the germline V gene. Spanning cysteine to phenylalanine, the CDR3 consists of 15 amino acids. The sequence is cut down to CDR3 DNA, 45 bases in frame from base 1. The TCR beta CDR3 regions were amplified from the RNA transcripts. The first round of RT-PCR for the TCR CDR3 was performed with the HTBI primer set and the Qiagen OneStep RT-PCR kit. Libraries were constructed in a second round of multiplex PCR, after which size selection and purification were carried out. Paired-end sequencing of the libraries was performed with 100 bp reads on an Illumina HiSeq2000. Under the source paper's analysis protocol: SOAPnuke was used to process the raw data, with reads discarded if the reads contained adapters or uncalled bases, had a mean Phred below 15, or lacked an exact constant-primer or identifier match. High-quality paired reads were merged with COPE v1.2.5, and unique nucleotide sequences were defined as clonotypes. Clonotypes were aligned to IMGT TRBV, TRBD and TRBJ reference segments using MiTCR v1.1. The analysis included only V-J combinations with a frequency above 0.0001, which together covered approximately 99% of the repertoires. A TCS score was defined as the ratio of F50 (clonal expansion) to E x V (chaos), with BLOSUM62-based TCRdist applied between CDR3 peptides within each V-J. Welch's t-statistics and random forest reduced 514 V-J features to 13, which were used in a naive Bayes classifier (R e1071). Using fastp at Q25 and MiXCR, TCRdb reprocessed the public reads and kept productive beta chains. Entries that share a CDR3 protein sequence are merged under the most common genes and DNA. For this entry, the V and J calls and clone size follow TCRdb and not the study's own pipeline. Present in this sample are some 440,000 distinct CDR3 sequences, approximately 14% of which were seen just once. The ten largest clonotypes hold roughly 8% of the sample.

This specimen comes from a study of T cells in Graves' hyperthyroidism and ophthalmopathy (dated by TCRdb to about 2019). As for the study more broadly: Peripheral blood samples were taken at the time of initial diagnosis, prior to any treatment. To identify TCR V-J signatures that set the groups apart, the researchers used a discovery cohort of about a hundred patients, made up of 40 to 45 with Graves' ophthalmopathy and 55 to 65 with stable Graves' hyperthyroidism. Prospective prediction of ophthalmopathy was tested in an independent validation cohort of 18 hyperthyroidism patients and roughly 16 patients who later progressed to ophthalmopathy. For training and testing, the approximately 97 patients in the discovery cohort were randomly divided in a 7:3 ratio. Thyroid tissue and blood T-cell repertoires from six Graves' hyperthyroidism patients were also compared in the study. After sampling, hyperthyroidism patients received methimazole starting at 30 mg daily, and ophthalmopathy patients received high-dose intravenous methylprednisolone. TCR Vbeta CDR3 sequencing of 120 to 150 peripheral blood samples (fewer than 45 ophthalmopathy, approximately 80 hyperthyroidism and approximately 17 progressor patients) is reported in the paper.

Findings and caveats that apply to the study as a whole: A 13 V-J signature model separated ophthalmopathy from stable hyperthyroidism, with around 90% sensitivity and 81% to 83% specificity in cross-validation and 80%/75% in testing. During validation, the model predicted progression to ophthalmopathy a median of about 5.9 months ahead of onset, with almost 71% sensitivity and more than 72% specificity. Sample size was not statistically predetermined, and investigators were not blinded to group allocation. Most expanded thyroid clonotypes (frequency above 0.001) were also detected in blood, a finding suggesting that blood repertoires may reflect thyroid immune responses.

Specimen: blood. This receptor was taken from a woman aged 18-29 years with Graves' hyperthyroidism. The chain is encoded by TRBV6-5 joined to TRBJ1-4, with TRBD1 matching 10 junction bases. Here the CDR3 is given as CASSYRGTGDEKLFF. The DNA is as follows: TGTGCCAGCAGTTACAGAGGGACAGGGGATGAAAAACTGTTTTTT.